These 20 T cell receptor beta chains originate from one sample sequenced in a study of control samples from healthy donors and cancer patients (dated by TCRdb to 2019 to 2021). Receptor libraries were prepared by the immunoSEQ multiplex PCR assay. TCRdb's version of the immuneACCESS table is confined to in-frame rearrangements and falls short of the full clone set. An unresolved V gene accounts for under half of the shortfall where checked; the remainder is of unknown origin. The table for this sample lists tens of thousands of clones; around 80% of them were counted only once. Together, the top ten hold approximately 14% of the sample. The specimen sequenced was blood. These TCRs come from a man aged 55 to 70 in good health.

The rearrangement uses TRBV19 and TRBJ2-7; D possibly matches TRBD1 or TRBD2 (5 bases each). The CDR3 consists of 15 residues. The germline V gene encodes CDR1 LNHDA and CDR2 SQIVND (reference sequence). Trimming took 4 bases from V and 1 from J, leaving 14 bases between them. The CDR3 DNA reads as TGTGCCAGTAGTAGGAGTGGGGGAGATTCCTACGAGCAGTACTTC. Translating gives CASSRSGGDSYEQYF.

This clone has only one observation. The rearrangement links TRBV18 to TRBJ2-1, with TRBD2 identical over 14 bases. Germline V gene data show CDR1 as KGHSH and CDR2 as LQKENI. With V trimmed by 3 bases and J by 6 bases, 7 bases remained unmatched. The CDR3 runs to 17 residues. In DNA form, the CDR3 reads TGTGCCAGCTCACCCGGGGGACTAGCGGGAGTCGCCAATGAGCAGTTCTTC. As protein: CASSPGGLAGVANEQFF. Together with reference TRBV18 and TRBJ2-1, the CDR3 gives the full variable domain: NAGVMQNPRHLVRRRGQEARLRCSPMKGHSHVYWYRQLPEEGLKFMVYLQKENIIDESGMPKERFSAEFPKEGPSILRIQQVVRGDSAAYFCASSPGGLAGVANEQFFGPGTRLTVL.

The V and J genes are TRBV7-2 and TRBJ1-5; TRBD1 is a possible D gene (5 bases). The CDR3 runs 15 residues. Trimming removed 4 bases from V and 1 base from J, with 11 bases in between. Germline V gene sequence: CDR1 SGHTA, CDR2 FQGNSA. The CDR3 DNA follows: TGTGCCAGCAGCTCCAGGGCGGGAAGCAATCAGCCCCAGCATTTT. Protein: CASSSRAGSNQPQHF. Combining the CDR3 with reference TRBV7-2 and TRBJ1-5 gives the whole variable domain GAGVSQSPSNKVTEKGKDVELRCDPISGHTALYWYRQSLGQGLEFLIYFQGNSAPDKSGLPSDRFSAERTGGSVSTLTIQRTQQEDSAVYLCASSSRAGSNQPQHFGDGTRLSIL.

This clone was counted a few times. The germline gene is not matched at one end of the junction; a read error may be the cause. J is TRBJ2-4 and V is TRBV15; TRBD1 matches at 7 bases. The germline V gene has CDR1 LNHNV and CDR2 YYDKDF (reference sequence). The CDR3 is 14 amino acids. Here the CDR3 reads CATSRDRDRQGETF. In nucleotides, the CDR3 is TGTGCCACCAGCAGAGATCGGGACAGACAAGGTGAAACCTTC.

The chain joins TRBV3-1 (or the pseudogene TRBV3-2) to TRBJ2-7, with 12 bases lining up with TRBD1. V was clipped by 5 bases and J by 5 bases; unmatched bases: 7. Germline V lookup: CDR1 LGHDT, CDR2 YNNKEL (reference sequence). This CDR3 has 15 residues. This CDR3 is CASSARDRGHHEQYF. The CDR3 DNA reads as TGTGCCAGCAGCGCCCGGGACAGGGGGCACCACGAGCAGTACTTC.

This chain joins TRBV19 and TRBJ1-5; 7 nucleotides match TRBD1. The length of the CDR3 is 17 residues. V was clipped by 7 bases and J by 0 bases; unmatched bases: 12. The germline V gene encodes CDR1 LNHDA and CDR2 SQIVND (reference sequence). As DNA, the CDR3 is TGTGCCAGTACCATAGGGGGACAGAGCCATAGCAATCAGCCCCAGCATTTT. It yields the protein CASTIGGQSHSNQPQHF.

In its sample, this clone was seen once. CDR3 nucleotides: TGTGCCAGCAGCGTTGGCAGCGGGATGTTCAACGAGCAGTACTTC. Residues: CASSVGSGMFNEQYF. V is TRBV9 and J is TRBJ2-7; 7 bases line up with TRBD2. The CDR3 has 15 residues. V was pared by 2 bases and J by 5 bases, with 10 bases of the junction left unmatched. Germline V lookup: CDR1 SGDLS, CDR2 YYNGEE.

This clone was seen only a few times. CDR3 sequence: CASSKSNEQFF. Written as DNA, the CDR3 is TGTGCCAGCTCTAAAAGTAATGAGCAGTTCTTC. J is TRBJ2-1 and V is TRBV28; D call uncertain. The germline V and J ends were trimmed by 8 bases and 7 bases, with 9 bases remaining between them. The CDR3 covers 11 residues. The germline CDR1 and CDR2 sequences are MDHEN and SYDVKM. The full variable domain, in which reference TRBV28 and TRBJ2-1 provide the parts outside the CDR3, is DVKVTQSSRYLVKRTGEKVFLECVQDMDHENMFWYRQDPGLGLRLIYFSYDVKMKEKGDIPEGYSVSREKKERFSLILESASTNQTSMYLCASSKSNEQFFGPGTRLTVL.

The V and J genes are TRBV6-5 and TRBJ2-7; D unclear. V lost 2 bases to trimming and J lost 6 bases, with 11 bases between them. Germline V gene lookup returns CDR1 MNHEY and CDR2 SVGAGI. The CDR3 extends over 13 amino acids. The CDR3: CASSYGLGFEQYF. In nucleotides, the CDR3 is TGTGCCAGCAGTTACGGGTTAGGGTTCGAGCAGTACTTC.

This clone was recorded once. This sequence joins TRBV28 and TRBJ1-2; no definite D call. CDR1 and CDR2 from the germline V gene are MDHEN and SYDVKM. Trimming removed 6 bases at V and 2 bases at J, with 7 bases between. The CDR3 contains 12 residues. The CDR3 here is CASSYSNYGYTF. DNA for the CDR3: TGTGCCAGCAGCTACTCAAACTATGGCTACACCTTC.

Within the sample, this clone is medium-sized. The CDR3 nucleotides read TGTGCCAGCAGTCTCCCCCTGACAGCCGGTAATTCACCCCTCCACTTT. As protein: CASSLPLTAGNSPLHF. J is TRBJ1-6 and V is TRBV28; D may be TRBD1 (5 bases). Germline assignment: CDR1 MDHEN and CDR2 SYDVKM. The CDR3 has 16 amino acids. Between the trimmed V and J ends, which lost 5 bases and 6 bases, there was a span of 17 bases.

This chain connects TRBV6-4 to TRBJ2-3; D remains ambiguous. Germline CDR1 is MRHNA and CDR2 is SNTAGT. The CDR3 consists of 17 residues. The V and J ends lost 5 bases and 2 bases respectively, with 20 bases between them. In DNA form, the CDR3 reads TGTGCCAGCAGTCCCCCCGACCAAGTCTCGCACACAGATACGCAGTATTTT. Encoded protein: CASSPPDQVSHTDTQYF.

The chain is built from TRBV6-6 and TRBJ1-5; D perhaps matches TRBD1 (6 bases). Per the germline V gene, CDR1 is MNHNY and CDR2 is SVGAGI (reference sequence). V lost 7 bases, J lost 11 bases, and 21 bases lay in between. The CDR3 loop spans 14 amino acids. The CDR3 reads CASISGGALVTQHF. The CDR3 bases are TGTGCCAGCATTAGTGGGGGGGCTCTGGTAACCCAGCATTTT.

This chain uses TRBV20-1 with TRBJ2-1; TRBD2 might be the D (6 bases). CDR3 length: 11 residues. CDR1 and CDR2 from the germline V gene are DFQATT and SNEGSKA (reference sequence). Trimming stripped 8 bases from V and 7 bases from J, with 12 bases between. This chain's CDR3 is CSTLRGNEQFF. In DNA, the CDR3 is TGCAGTACCCTGCGGGGAAATGAGCAGTTCTTC.

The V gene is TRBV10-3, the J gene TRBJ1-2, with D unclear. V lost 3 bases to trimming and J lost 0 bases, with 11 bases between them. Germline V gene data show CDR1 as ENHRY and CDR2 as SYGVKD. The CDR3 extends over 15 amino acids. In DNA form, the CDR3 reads TGTGCCATCAGTGAAGGCGGTACGCCTAACTATGGCTACACCTTC. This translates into CAISEGGTPNYGYTF.

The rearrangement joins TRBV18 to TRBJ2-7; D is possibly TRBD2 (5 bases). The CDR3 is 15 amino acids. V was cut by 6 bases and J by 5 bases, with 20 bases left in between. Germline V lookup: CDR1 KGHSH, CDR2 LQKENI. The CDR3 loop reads CASSPIGSNGDEQYF. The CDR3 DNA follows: TGTGCCAGCTCCCCAATAGGGAGTAACGGGGACGAGCAGTACTTC.

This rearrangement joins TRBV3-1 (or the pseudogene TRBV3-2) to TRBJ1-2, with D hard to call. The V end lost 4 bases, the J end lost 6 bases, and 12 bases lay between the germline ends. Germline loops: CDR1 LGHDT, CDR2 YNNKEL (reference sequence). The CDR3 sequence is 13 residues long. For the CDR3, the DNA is TGTGCCAGCAGCCTCTATGACGGGGATGGCTACACCTTC. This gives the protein CASSLYDGDGYTF.

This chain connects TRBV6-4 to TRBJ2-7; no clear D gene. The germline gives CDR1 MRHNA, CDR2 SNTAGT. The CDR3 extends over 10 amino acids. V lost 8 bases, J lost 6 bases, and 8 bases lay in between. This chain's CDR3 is CASCLSEQYF. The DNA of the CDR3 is TGTGCCAGCTGTCTCTCCGAGCAGTACTTC.

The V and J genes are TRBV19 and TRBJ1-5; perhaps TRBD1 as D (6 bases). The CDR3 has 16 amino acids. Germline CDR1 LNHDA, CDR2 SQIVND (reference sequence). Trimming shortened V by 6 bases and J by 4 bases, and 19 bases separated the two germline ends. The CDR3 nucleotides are TGTGCCAGTAGGCCTAGGGGAGGGGGAGGAAATCAGCCCCAGCATTTT. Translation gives CASRPRGGGGNQPQHF.

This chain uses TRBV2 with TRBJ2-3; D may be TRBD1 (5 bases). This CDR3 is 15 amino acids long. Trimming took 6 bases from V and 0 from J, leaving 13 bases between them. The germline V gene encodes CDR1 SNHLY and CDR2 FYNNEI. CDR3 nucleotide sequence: TGTGCCAGCAGGAGAGACAGAAGAAGCACAGATACGCAGTATTTT. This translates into CASRRDRRSTDTQYF.